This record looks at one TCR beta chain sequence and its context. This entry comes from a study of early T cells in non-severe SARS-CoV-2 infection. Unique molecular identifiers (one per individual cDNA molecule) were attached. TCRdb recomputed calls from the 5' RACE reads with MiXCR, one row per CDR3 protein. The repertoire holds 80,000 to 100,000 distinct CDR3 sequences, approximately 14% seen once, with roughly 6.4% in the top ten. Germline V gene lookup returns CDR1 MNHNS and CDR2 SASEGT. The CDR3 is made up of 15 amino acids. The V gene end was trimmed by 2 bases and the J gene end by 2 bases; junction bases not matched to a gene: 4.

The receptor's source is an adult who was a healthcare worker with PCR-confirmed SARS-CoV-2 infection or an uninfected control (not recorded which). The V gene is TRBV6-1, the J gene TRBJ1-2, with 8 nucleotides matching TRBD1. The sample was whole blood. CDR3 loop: CASSESPGGNYGYTF. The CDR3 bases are TGTGCCAGCAGTGAATCTCCAGGGGGCAACTATGGCTACACCTTC.